This T cell receptor beta chain was documented in a study of T cells in Graves' hyperthyroidism and ophthalmopathy. Whole-study findings and limits: Blood also held most thyroid clonotypes expanded beyond 0.001.

This clonotype was observed many times. Its antigen is still unknown. The CDR3 regions of TCR beta were amplified from RNA transcripts. When the TCR CDR3 underwent first-round RT-PCR, the HTBI primer set was used. TCRdb re-called the multiplex PCR reads through MiXCR, storing one row per CDR3 protein. The data contain fewer than 650,000 distinct CDR3 sequences, roughly 13% of them singletons. The V end lost 5 bases, the J end lost 7 bases, and 10 bases lay between the germline ends. CDR1 is KGHDR, CDR2 SFDVKD, per germline. The CDR3 is 12 residues long. The sequence was collected from a woman in her 30s with Graves' hyperthyroidism that later progressed to Graves' ophthalmopathy. This chain uses TRBV24-1 with TRBJ1-1, with D maybe TRBD1 (6 bases). The source material was blood. CDR3 amino acids: CATSVTGLEAFF. DNA for the CDR3: TGTGCCACCAGTGTGACAGGTCTTGAAGCTTTCTTT.